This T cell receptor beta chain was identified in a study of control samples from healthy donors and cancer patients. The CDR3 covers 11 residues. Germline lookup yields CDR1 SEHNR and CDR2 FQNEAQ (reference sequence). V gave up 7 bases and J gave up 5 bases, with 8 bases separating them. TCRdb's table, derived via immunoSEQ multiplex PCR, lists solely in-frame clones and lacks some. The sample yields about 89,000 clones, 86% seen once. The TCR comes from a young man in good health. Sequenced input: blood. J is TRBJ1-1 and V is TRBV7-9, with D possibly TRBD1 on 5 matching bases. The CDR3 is CASIGATEAFF. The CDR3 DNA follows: TGTGCCAGCATAGGGGCAACTGAAGCTTTCTTT.